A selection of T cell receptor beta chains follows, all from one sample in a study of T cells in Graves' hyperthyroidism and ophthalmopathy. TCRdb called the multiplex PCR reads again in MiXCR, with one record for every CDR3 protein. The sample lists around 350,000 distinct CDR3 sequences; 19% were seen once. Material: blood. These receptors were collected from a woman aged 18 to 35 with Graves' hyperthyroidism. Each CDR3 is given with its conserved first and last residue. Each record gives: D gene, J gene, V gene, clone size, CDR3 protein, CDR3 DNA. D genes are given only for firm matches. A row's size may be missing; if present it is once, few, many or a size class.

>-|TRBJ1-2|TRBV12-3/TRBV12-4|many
CASIGDSPYGYTF
TGTGCCAGCATTGGTGACAGCCCCTATGGCTACACCTTC
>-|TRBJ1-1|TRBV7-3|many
CASSLGPLRTEAFF
TGTGCCAGCAGCCTCGGACCCCTGAGGACTGAAGCTTTCTTT
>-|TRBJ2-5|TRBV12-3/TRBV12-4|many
CASSPGGKETQYF
TGTGCCAGCAGCCCCGGGGGAAAAGAGACCCAGTACTTC
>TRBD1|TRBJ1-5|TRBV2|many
CASRSQGSNQPQHF
TGTGCCAGCAGGTCACAGGGGAGCAATCAGCCCCAGCATTTT
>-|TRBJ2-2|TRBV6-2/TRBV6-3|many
CASSSGLAGGGELFF
TGTGCCAGCAGTTCTGGACTAGCAGGGGGCGGGGAGCTGTTTTTT
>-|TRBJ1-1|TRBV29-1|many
CSVVRALNTEAFF
TGCAGCGTAGTACGGGCCTTGAACACTGAAGCTTTCTTT
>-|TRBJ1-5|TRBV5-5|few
CASSLAVDTYQPQHF
TGTGCCAGCAGCTTGGCCGTTGACACCTATCAGCCCCAGCATTTT
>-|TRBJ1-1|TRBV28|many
CASRPGRRNTEAFF
TGTGCCAGCCGACCCGGGAGACGGAACACTGAAGCTTTCTTT
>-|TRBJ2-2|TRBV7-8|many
CASSRTSQPGELFF
TGTGCCAGCAGCCGAACTAGTCAACCCGGGGAGCTGTTTTTT
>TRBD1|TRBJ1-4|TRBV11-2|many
CASRTDRQGSEKLFF
TGTGCCAGCAGGACCGACAGACAGGGCAGTGAAAAACTGTTTTTT
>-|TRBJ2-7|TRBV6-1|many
CASSPRVGGPQIEQYF
TGTGCCAGCAGTCCCCGGGTGGGGGGGCCTCAGATCGAGCAGTACTTC
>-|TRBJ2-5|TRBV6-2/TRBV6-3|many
CASTGEGTQYF
TGTGCCAGTACAGGGGAGGGGACCCAGTACTTC
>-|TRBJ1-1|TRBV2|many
CASSEMKLTEAFF
TGTGCCAGCAGTGAAATGAAGCTTACTGAAGCTTTCTTT
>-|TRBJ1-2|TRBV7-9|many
CASSNSGGYTF
TGTGCCAGCAGTAACAGTGGAGGCTACACCTTC
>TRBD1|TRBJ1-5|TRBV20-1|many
CSARAGGTGNQPQHF
TGCAGTGCTAGAGCGGGTGGGACAGGCAATCAGCCCCAGCATTTT
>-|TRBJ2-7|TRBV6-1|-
CASRGFSYEQCF
TGTGCCAGCAGGGGCTTCTCCTACGAGCAGTGCTTC
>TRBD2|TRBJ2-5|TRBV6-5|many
CASIRTSGGSVPQETQYF
TGTGCCAGCATCAGGACTAGCGGGGGTTCCGTTCCCCAAGAGACCCAGTACTTC
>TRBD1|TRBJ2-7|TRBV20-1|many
CSARSGTGGSGEQYF
TGCAGTGCTAGATCGGGGACAGGGGGATCCGGTGAGCAGTACTTC
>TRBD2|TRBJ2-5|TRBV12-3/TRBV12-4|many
CASTLAGKETQYF
TGTGCCAGCACCCTAGCGGGGAAAGAGACCCAGTACTTC
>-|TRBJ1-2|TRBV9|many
CASSGVGRGRYGYTF
TGTGCCAGCAGCGGAGTAGGGCGAGGGAGATATGGCTACACCTTC
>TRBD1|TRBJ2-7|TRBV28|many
CASSSGTVNSYEQYF
TGTGCCAGCAGTTCGGGGACAGTTAATTCCTACGAGCAGTACTTC
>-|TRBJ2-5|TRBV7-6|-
CASSLATKTKYF
TGTGCCAGCAGCTTAGCGACGAAGACCAAGTACTTC
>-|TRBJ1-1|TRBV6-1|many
CASRDSLLSTEAFF
TGTGCCAGCAGGGACAGTTTATTGAGCACTGAAGCTTTCTTT
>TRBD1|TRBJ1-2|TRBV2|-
CASSETGSGYYGYTF
TGTGCCAGCAGTGAGACAGGGTCGGGTTACTATGGCTACACCTTC